These T cell receptor beta chains were read from a single sample in a study of blood T cell repertoires in COVID-19. Profiling relied on immunoSEQ multiplex PCR, and the TCRdb table lists in-frame clones only, not all of them. The sample has some 200,000 clones; more than 70% are singletons. Sequenced input: PBMCs or T cells enriched from blood (not recorded which). Every receptor here comes from a woman younger than 30 who had recovered from COVID-19. Both conserved end residues are part of each CDR3. The D gene is left open where the match is weak. Clone size is given for some rows only: seen once, a few or many times, or a class if the clone is expanded.

d_call,clone_size,j_call,v_call,cdr3_aa,cdr3_nt
NA,few,TRBJ2-7,TRBV19,CASSIRTREREQYF,TGTGCCAGTAGTATTCGGACCCGGGAGCGCGAGCAGTACTTC
TRBD1,NA,TRBJ1-2,TRBV6-5,CASSYLDDRGNGYTF,TGTGCCAGCAGTTACCTCGACGACAGGGGGAATGGCTACACCTTC
NA,NA,TRBJ1-2,TRBV4-1,CASSQGGGNYGYTF,TGCGCCAGCAGCCAAGGTGGAGGGAACTATGGCTACACCTTC
NA,NA,TRBJ1-5,TRBV28,CASSPQGWRNQPQHF,TGTGCCAGCAGTCCCCAGGGTTGGCGCAATCAGCCCCAGCATTTT
TRBD1,NA,TRBJ2-2,TRBV6-4,CASSLTGGTGELFF,TGTGCCAGCAGTCTTACAGGGGGCACCGGGGAGCTGTTTTTT
TRBD1,few,TRBJ1-2,TRBV14,CASSQVRGGTDGYTF,TGTGCCAGCAGCCAAGTACGTGGGGGGACAGATGGCTACACCTTC
NA,NA,TRBJ1-5,TRBV5-1,CASSFGGAQGNQPQHF,TGCGCCAGCAGCTTTGGAGGGGCGCAGGGCAATCAGCCCCAGCATTTT
NA,NA,TRBJ2-2,TRBV27,CASSFQGVSNTGELFF,TGTGCCAGCAGTTTCCAAGGGGTTAGTAACACCGGGGAGCTGTTTTTT
TRBD1,NA,TRBJ1-4,TRBV28,CASSSYQYGTGSQKLFF,TGTGCCAGCAGTTCCTATCAATACGGGACAGGGTCCCAAAAACTGTTTTTT
TRBD1,NA,TRBJ1-6,TRBV13,CASRLQGVNSPLHF,TGTGCCAGCAGACTACAGGGGGTTAATTCACCCCTCCACTTT
TRBD1,NA,TRBJ1-5,TRBV2,CASSFDRGLYQPQHF,TGTGCCAGCAGTTTTGACAGGGGACTTTATCAGCCCCAGCATTTT
NA,NA,TRBJ2-5,TRBV9,CASSVGEVGETQYF,TGTGCCAGCAGCGTAGGAGAGGTGGGAGAGACCCAGTACTTC
NA,NA,TRBJ2-2,TRBV5-5,CASSSRDGRGTGELFF,TGTGCCAGCAGCTCGCGGGACGGCCGAGGGACCGGGGAGCTGTTTTTT
TRBD1,NA,TRBJ1-2,TRBV5-1,CASSFTDREAYTF,TGCGCCAGCAGCTTCACCGACAGGGAGGCCTACACCTTC
NA,NA,TRBJ2-1,TRBV6-5,CASSPPRVAYNEQFF,TGTGCCAGCAGCCCACCCCGGGTTGCATACAATGAGCAGTTCTTC
TRBD2,NA,TRBJ2-1,TRBV4-2,CASSQDTGGTRSFTEQFF,TGTGCCAGCAGCCAAGATACCGGTGGGACTAGATCCTTCACTGAGCAGTTCTTC
NA,once,TRBJ2-1,TRBV6-2/TRBV6-3,CASSPDNEQFF,TGTGCCAGCAGCCCCGACAATGAGCAGTTCTTC
TRBD2,NA,TRBJ2-2,TRBV5-1,CASSPNSGGNTGELFF,TGCGCCAGCAGCCCAAATAGCGGGGGAAACACCGGGGAGCTGTTTTTT
NA,once,TRBJ1-6,TRBV28,CASSPQTGLSGNSPLHF,TGTGCCAGCAGTCCACAGACCGGACTCAGCGGCAATTCACCCCTCCACTTT
NA,few,TRBJ1-5,TRBV28,CASSFRRGSKEPQHF,TGTGCCAGCAGTTTTAGAAGGGGATCGAAGGAGCCCCAGCATTTT
TRBD1,NA,TRBJ2-5,TRBV18,CASSPPGTAQETQYF,TGTGCCAGCTCACCCCCCGGGACAGCCCAAGAGACCCAGTACTTC
NA,NA,TRBJ1-1,TRBV7-9,CASSPYLSAKNTEAFF,TGTGCCAGCAGCCCTTATCTTAGCGCGAAAAACACTGAAGCTTTCTTT
TRBD1,NA,TRBJ1-1,TRBV5-5,CASSFKDDRAVNAFF,TGTGCCAGCAGCTTCAAAGATGACAGGGCCGTGAATGCTTTCTTT
NA,NA,TRBJ1-6,TRBV6-6,CASSYQVQGNSPLHF,TGTGCCAGCAGTTACCAGGTCCAGGGTAATTCACCCCTCCACTTT
NA,NA,TRBJ1-2,TRBV9,CASSVATTAYGYTF,TGTGCCAGCAGCGTAGCTACAACAGCCTATGGCTACACCTTC
NA,NA,TRBJ2-3,TRBV21-1,CASSFMEGRAPDTQYF,TGTGCCAGCAGCTTCATGGAGGGACGGGCCCCAGATACGCAGTATTTT
TRBD2,NA,TRBJ2-1,TRBV10-1,CASDHSGLFINEQFF,TGCGCCAGCGACCATAGCGGGTTATTTATCAATGAGCAGTTCTTC